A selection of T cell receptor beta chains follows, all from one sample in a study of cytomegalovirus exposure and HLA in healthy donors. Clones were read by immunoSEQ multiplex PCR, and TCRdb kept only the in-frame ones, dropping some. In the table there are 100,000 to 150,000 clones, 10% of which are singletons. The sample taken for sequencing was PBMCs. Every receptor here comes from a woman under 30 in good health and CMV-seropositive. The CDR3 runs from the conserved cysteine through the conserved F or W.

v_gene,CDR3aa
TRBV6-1,CASSEAGGWTQYF
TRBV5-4,CASSLDSYGYTF
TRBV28,CASHSLTGSGNTIYF
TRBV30,CSADSENTEQFF
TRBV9,CASSVYGRGPNNEQFF
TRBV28,CASSETGRNLMGYTF
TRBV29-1,CSVERAFTDTQYF
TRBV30,CAWSTGNYGYTF
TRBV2,CASSDNGAGYYNEQFF
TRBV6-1,CASSPGTGALYEQYF
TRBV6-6,CASSYGARGNQPQHF
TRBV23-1,CASPRTDRANYGYTF
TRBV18,CASSPPRGPLNTEAFF
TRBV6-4,CASTLAGFQETQYF
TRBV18,CASSPPGSGASYEQYF
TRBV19,CASSKAGSSYEQYF
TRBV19,CASSRLAGGADTQYF
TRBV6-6,CASSYSGQGSQDGYTF
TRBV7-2,CASRPPGTLNTEAFF
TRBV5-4,CASSLTRTEETQYF
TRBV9,CASSATDIGYEQYF
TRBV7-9,CASSVNNEQFF
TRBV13,CASSPRLLAGDRDTQYF
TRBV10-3,CAISGRRDEKLFF
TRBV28,CASRGHDNEKLFF
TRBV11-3,CASSSPRNRGQDTF
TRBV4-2,CASSQKLSSSYNEQFF
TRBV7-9,CASSRPTKNIQYF
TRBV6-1,CASSAAGEVTTGELFF
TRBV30,CAWSHDPGSGGTDTQYF
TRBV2,CASSEDGQGGEKLFF
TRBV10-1,CASSVEAGGPSIQYF
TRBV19,CASSISTDRVYGYTF
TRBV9,CASSVAGGGRTNTEAFF
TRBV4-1,CASSQETGTGNEQYF
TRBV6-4,CASSDGTGGNEQFF
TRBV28,CASSFRPTGELFF
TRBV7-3,CASSLNRAYEQYF
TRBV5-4,CASRQDLAGGSTDTQYF
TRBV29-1,CSVDRGTEAFF
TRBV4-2,CASSQDLVRASGTDTQYF
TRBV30,CAWRKQGGNQPQHF
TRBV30,CAWSIQGGAYEQYF
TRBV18,CASSPLQSYNEQFF
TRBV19,CASSAKTGSYEQYF
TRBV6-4,CASSDQDSRGYTF
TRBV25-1,CASSDTRDKTVTGELFF
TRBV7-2,CASSFGTSGPLETQYF